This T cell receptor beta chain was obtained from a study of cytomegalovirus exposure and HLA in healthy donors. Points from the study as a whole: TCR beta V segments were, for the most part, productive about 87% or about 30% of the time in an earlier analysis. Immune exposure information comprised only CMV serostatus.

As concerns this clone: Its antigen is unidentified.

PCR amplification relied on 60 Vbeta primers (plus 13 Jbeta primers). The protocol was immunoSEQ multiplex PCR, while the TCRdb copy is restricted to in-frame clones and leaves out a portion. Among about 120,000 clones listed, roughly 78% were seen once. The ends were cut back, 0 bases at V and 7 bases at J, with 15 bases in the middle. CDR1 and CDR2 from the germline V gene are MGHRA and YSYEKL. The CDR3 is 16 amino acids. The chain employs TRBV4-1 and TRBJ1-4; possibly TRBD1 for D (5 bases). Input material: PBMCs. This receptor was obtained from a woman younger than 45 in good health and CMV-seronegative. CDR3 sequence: CASSQETRQRREKLFF. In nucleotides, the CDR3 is TGCGCCAGCAGCCAAGAAACACGACAGAGACGTGAAAAACTGTTTTTT.